These T cell receptor beta chains were read from a single sample in a study of T cell responses to AZD1222 COVID-19 vaccine. Profiling relied on immunoSEQ multiplex PCR, and the TCRdb table lists in-frame clones only, not all of them. The table has around 100,000 clones, about 93% seen once; the top ten hold around 2%. The sequenced sample was peripheral blood, obtained on day 0 of AZD1222 vaccination. The source of these receptors is an adult in good health. CDR3s include the opening cysteine and the closing phenylalanine or tryptophan. The D gene is left open where the match is weak.

V	D	J	CDR3	DNA
TRBV14	-	TRBJ1-2	CASSQWGYGYTF	TGTGCCAGCAGCCAATGGGGGTATGGCTACACCTTC
TRBV6-5	-	TRBJ1-2	CASSHYRVNYGYTF	TGTGCCAGCAGCCATTACAGGGTTAACTATGGCTACACCTTC
TRBV5-1	-	TRBJ2-1	CASSRGQLGSRNEQFF	TGCGCCAGCAGCCGCGGACAATTAGGTTCCCGCAATGAGCAGTTCTTC
TRBV30	-	TRBJ2-7	CACTGSSSSYEQYF	TGTGCCTGCACCGGGTCCTCCAGCTCCTACGAGCAGTACTTC
TRBV5-1	-	TRBJ1-6	CASSPGPPQNSPLHF	TGCGCCAGCAGCCCGGGACCGCCCCAGAATTCACCCCTCCACTTT
TRBV18	-	TRBJ2-2	CASSPQTGNTGELFF	TGTGCCAGCTCACCGCAGACAGGGAACACCGGGGAGCTGTTTTTT
TRBV2	-	TRBJ1-1	CAGVGHQMNTEAFF	TGTGCCGGGGTGGGACACCAGATGAACACTGAAGCTTTCTTT
TRBV28	TRBD2	TRBJ2-1	CASSSQREGNEQFF	TGTGCCAGCAGTTCCCAGCGGGAGGGCAATGAGCAGTTCTTC
TRBV5-4	TRBD1	TRBJ1-1	CASRRDRGTNTEAFF	TGTGCCAGCAGGCGGGACAGGGGAACCAACACTGAAGCTTTCTTT
TRBV27	-	TRBJ2-7	CASSLSWQVHLYEQYF	TGTGCCAGCAGTTTATCCTGGCAGGTTCACCTCTACGAGCAGTACTTC
TRBV3-1/TRBV3-2	-	TRBJ1-3	CASSQSRAGNTIYF	TGTGCCAGCAGCCAGTCCCGGGCTGGAAACACCATATATTTT
TRBV10-3	-	TRBJ1-2	CAISESLYRDNGYTF	TGTGCCATCAGTGAGTCCTTGTACAGGGACAATGGCTACACCTTC
TRBV2	TRBD1	TRBJ1-6	CASSQDRGVSPLHF	TGTGCCAGCAGTCAGGACAGGGGCGTATCACCCCTCCACTTT
TRBV5-4	-	TRBJ2-1	CASGPSHHAMGQFF	TGTGCCAGCGGCCCTAGTCATCACGCGATGGGGCAGTTCTTC
TRBV29-1	-	TRBJ1-1	CSVVQNGAFF	TGCAGCGTTGTGCAGAACGGCGCTTTCTTT
TRBV15	-	TRBJ1-1	CATSRDRNTEAFF	TGTGCCACCAGCAGAGACAGGAACACTGAAGCTTTCTTT